A single sample is the source of the 30 T cell receptor beta chains below, sequenced in a study of blood T cell repertoires in COVID-19. Only in-frame clones appear in the TCRdb table, and some are missing; sequencing was by immunoSEQ multiplex PCR. This sample has about 190,000 clones, with around 80% found just once. The sequenced sample was PBMCs or T cells enriched from blood (not recorded which). The origin of the receptors is a woman aged 50 to 60 with acute COVID-19.

This clone was detected a few times. The J gene is TRBJ1-2, the V gene TRBV18; D not certain. CDR3 length: 14 amino acids. CDR1 is KGHSH, CDR2 LQKENI, per germline. Trimming removed 0 bases at V and 7 bases at J, with 12 bases between. DNA of the CDR3: TGTGCCAGCTCACCACCGAACGGGTTGGGTGGCTACACCTTC. Translated, it gives CASSPPNGLGGYTF.

V gene TRBV6-5 combines with J gene TRBJ1-2, with 7 bases that match TRBD1. V shed 5 bases, J shed 2 bases, and the junction held 2 bases outside the gene matches. Germline CDR1 and CDR2: MNHEY and SVGAGI. The CDR3 covers 13 residues. CDR3 DNA: TGTGCCAGCAGTCAACAGGGGAACTATGGCTACACCTTC. Its translation: CASSQQGNYGYTF.

The chain links TRBV5-1 to TRBJ2-5; maybe TRBD2 (6 bases). Per germline, CDR1 SGHRS and CDR2 YFSETQ. The CDR3 consists of 17 residues. V lost 4 bases and J lost 1, with 20 bases in between. The CDR3 DNA sequence: TGCGCCAGCAGCATCTCCCGCGGTGCGGGGCCCCAAGAGACCCAGTACTTC. Translated, it gives CASSISRGAGPQETQYF.

The rearrangement links TRBV18 to TRBJ2-1, with no clear D. The CDR3 length is 13 residues. V was shortened by 2 bases and J by 9 bases, with 11 bases between the two germline ends. CDR1 and CDR2 (germline): KGHSH, LQKENI. In DNA, the CDR3 is TGTGCCAGCTCACCAGCTAGTTCCCCTGAGCAGTTCTTC. Amino acid sequence: CASSPASSPEQFF.

V usage is TRBV10-3 and J usage is TRBJ1-1; D is uncertain. The ends were cut back, 8 bases at V and 0 bases at J, with 10 bases in the middle. Germline loops: CDR1 ENHRY, CDR2 SYGVKD. The CDR3 has 13 amino acids. CDR3 in amino acids: CAILSRVNTEAFF. The DNA for the CDR3 is TGTGCCATCCTAAGTCGGGTGAACACTGAAGCTTTCTTT.

The chain carries TRBV7-2 and TRBJ1-2; TRBD1 aligns across 7 bases. The V gene end was trimmed by 5 bases and the J gene end by 8 bases; junction bases not matched to a gene: 11. This CDR3 comprises 14 residues. Germline V gene sequence: CDR1 SGHTA, CDR2 FQGNSA. This chain's CDR3 is CASSPMTGSRGYTF. The CDR3 DNA reads TGTGCCAGCAGCCCGATGACAGGGAGTCGAGGCTACACCTTC. The variable domain in full, completed from reference TRBV7-2 and TRBJ1-2, reads GAGVSQSPSNKVTEKGKDVELRCDPISGHTALYWYRQSLGQGLEFLIYFQGNSAPDKSGLPSDRFSAERTGGSVSTLTIQRTQQEDSAVYLCASSPMTGSRGYTFGSGTRLTVV.

The chain couples TRBV2 to TRBJ1-2; the match to TRBD1 covers 10 bases. Germline V gene lookup returns CDR1 SNHLY and CDR2 FYNNEI. The CDR3 consists of 14 residues. V lost 2 bases, J lost 5 bases, and 2 bases stayed unmatched. CDR3 region: CASSEQGQGYGYTF. The CDR3 coding sequence is TGTGCCAGCAGTGAACAGGGACAGGGGTATGGCTACACCTTC.

This clone came up once. This chain connects TRBV27 to TRBJ2-5; 12 positions agree with TRBD1. The germline V gene encodes CDR1 MNHEY and CDR2 SMNVEV (reference sequence). The CDR3 has 17 amino acids. J gave up 5 bases and V 5 bases, and 12 bases lay outside the gene matches. CDR3 in amino acids: CASSTGQGAQRVETQYF. CDR3 DNA: TGTGCCAGCAGTACGGGACAGGGGGCTCAGAGAGTCGAGACCCAGTACTTC.

In DNA, the CDR3 is TGTGCCAGCAGCCCTGCAGTCGGGGGGGGTTTACAGCCCCAGCATTTT. It is translated as CASSPAVGGGLQPQHF. The rearrangement uses TRBV2 and TRBJ1-5; D may be TRBD1 (5 bases). The CDR3 extends over 16 amino acids. Trimming took 6 bases from V and 7 from J, leaving 22 bases between them. Looked up from germline, CDR1 is SNHLY and CDR2 is FYNNEI.

This clone was seen a few times. J is TRBJ2-2 and V is TRBV11-3; no clear D. V was shortened by 5 bases and J by 5 bases, with 6 bases between the two germline ends. Germline values: CDR1 SGHNT, CDR2 YENEEA. This CDR3 is built from 12 residues. Here the CDR3 DNA reads TGTGCCAGCAGCCCCGCGACCGGGGAGCTGTTTTTT. The encoded protein is CASSPATGELFF.

The CDR3 region has the DNA TGTGCCAGCAGCAGAGAGTCCATAAATAACTATGGCTACACCTTC. This sequence encodes CASSRESINNYGYTF. The chain uses TRBV21-1 and TRBJ1-2. TRBV21-1 is listed as a pseudogene. This CDR3 has 15 residues.

J is TRBJ1-4 and V is TRBV2, with TRBD1 matching over 9 bases. This CDR3 region has 16 residues. Per the germline V gene, CDR1 is SNHLY and CDR2 is FYNNEI. The V gene end was trimmed by 5 bases and the J gene end by 4 bases; junction bases not matched to a gene: 8. The CDR3, as DNA: TGTGCCAGCAGTTCACCCGGGACAGGGATTAATGAAAAACTGTTTTTT. Protein sequence: CASSSPGTGINEKLFF.

This clone was seen only once. Here the CDR3 reads CASSQGGHLAGQKTQYF. The CDR3 region has the DNA TGTGCCAGCAGCCAAGGGGGCCATCTAGCGGGGCAGAAGACCCAGTACTTC. V and J are TRBV3-1 (or the pseudogene TRBV3-2) and TRBJ2-5; TRBD2 aligns across 9 bases. V was pared by 1 base and J by 6 bases, with 12 bases of the junction left unmatched. Germline-derived CDR1 and CDR2 are LGHDT and YNNKEL (reference sequence). The CDR3 contains 17 residues.

This chain links TRBV5-6 with TRBJ1-2, with 7 bases aligning to TRBD1. CDR1 SGHDT and CDR2 YYEEEE come from the germline V gene. The CDR3 runs to 13 residues. With 6 bases clipped from V and 4 bases from J, the junction kept 6 bases outside the gene matches. In DNA, the CDR3 is TGTGCCAGCAACCCGGGGACAGTCTATGGCTACACCTTC. Its translation is CASNPGTVYGYTF.

The chain uses TRBV10-3 and TRBJ1-2; 8 nucleotides line up with TRBD1. Per the germline V gene, CDR1 is ENHRY and CDR2 is SYGVKD. The CDR3 is 13 amino acids. Trimming removed 0 bases from V and 8 bases from J; junction bases left unmatched: 2. CDR3 bases: TGTGCCATCAGTGAGTCCAGGGGGCGAGGCTACACCTTC. As protein: CAISESRGRGYTF.

There are a few counts of this clone. V usage is TRBV5-1 and J usage is TRBJ2-1, with TRBD2 identical over 15 bases. The germline gives CDR1 SGHRS, CDR2 YFSETQ. The trim removed 5 bases at V and 9 bases at J, leaving 12 bases unmatched. This CDR3 region has 17 residues. CDR3: CASRDERTSGGAGEQFF. CDR3 coding DNA: TGCGCCAGCAGAGACGAAAGGACTAGCGGGGGGGCCGGTGAGCAGTTCTTC.

J is TRBJ1-4 and V is TRBV3-1 (or the pseudogene TRBV3-2); 9 bases line up with TRBD1. Germline values: CDR1 LGHDT, CDR2 YNNKEL (reference sequence). This CDR3 contains 15 residues. The V gene end was trimmed by 6 bases and the J gene end by 8 bases; junction bases not matched to a gene: 10. CDR3 bases: TGTGCCAGCAGTCCACAGGGGGCGTTAGGGGAAAAACTGTTTTTT. This sequence encodes CASSPQGALGEKLFF.

The rearrangement joins TRBV9 to TRBJ1-2, with 8 nucleotides matching TRBD1. Per germline, CDR1 SGDLS and CDR2 YYNGEE. CDR3 size: 15 residues. V trimming: 1 base; J trimming: 10 bases; junction bases outside the gene matches: 12. CDR3 sequence reads: CASSVRLGQGSFYTF. As DNA, the CDR3 is TGTGCCAGCAGCGTACGGCTCGGACAGGGATCGTTCTACACCTTC.

V and J are TRBV28 and TRBJ2-1, with 9 bases matching TRBD2. Germline V CDR1 and CDR2: MDHEN, SYDVKM. Trimming cost V 3 bases and J 0 bases; bases outside gene matches: 3. The length of the CDR3 is 16 residues. CDR3 DNA sequence: TGTGCCAGCAGTTTTCGGCGGGGGGGCTCCTACAATGAGCAGTTCTTC. As protein: CASSFRRGGSYNEQFF.

The chain uses TRBV5-5 and TRBJ2-6, with TRBD1 matching 9 bases. Per germline, CDR1 SGHKS and CDR2 YYEKEE (reference sequence). CDR3 length: 17 residues. Trimming took 4 bases from V and 2 from J; bases not matched to a gene: 7. CDR3 residues: CASSVRDRVTGANVLTF. CDR3 DNA: TGTGCCAGCAGCGTGAGGGACAGGGTCACTGGGGCCAACGTCCTGACTTTC.

The chain recombines TRBV19 with TRBJ1-1; D perhaps matches TRBD1 (5 bases). The V end was cut by 7 bases, the J end by 6 bases, with 18 bases between. The CDR3 loop spans 14 amino acids. CDR1 and CDR2 from the germline V gene are LNHDA and SQIVND (reference sequence). The CDR3 is CASTETGGPPEAFF. CDR3 coding DNA: TGTGCCAGTACCGAAACGGGGGGTCCCCCTGAAGCTTTCTTT.

This clone was detected only a few times. The V call is TRBV19, the J call TRBJ2-1; TRBD2 aligns across 10 bases. From germline, CDR1 is LNHDA and CDR2 SQIVND (reference sequence). The CDR3 has 12 amino acids. V dropped 0 bases and J dropped 16; count of bases not matched to a gene: 3. CDR3 residues: CASSIDGLAAFF. CDR3 in DNA: TGTGCCAGTAGTATAGACGGACTAGCGGCTTTCTTC.

This sequence joins TRBV27 and TRBJ1-2; D uncertain. Germline CDR1 reads MNHEY; CDR2 reads SMNVEV (reference sequence). The CDR3 loop spans 14 amino acids. Between the trimmed V and J ends, which lost 5 bases and 4 bases, there was a span of 14 bases. In nucleotides, the CDR3 is TGTGCCAGCAGTCCGGGTGGCCCGGTCTATGGCTACACCTTC. As protein: CASSPGGPVYGYTF.

The chain couples TRBV18 to TRBJ2-3; weak D call: TRBD1 (5 bases). Germline CDR1 and CDR2: KGHSH and LQKENI. This CDR3 contains 18 residues. V lost 3 bases and J 2 bases, leaving 21 bases between the germline ends. CDR3 in amino acids: CASSPMGPLGRSTDTQYF. The CDR3 DNA reads TGTGCCAGCTCACCTATGGGGCCCCTGGGAAGGTCCACAGATACGCAGTATTTT.

The V call is TRBV6-4, the J call TRBJ2-1, with D maybe TRBD1 (5 bases). V lost 4 bases and J lost 6, with 19 bases in between. The CDR3 covers 16 residues. Germline V lookup: CDR1 MRHNA, CDR2 SNTAGT. The DNA for the CDR3 is TGTGCCAGCAGTGTATTGGGGCGAACAGACATCAATGAGCAGTTCTTC. This sequence encodes CASSVLGRTDINEQFF.

The rearrangement uses TRBV4-3 and TRBJ1-2, with D perhaps matching TRBD1 (6 bases). This CDR3 spans 14 amino acids. Germline CDR1 LGHNA, CDR2 YSLEER. V was shortened by 0 bases and J by 1 base, with 6 bases between the two germline ends. The CDR3 bases are TGCGCCAGCAGCCAAGAGGACAGTAACTATGGCTACACCTTC. This sequence encodes CASSQEDSNYGYTF.

This clone was detected once. The V call is TRBV6-2 or TRBV6-3, the J call TRBJ2-5, with TRBD2 as a possible D gene (6 bases). Germline CDR1 MNHEY, CDR2 SVGEGT. Trimming took off 2 bases at V and 3 bases at J, with 16 bases between the two ends. CDR3 length: 16 residues. Here the CDR3 DNA reads TGTGCCAGCAGTTACGAAAGATGGAGGGTTGAAGAGACCCAGTACTTC. Its protein product is CASSYERWRVEETQYF.

The chain uses TRBV2 and TRBJ1-4; 10 bases line up with TRBD1. The CDR3 is 14 residues long. V trimming: 4 bases; J trimming: 7 bases; junction bases outside the gene matches: 3. CDR1 SNHLY and CDR2 FYNNEI come from the germline V gene. The CDR3 DNA follows: TGTGCCAGCAGTGCGGGGACAGGGGTTGAAAAACTGTTTTTT. As protein: CASSAGTGVEKLFF.

The chain couples TRBV24-1 to TRBJ2-5, with TRBD1 identical over 7 bases. The V and J ends lost 4 bases and 2 bases, in that order; junction bases with no gene match: 6. This CDR3 region has 15 residues. Germline values: CDR1 KGHDR, CDR2 SFDVKD. CDR3 residues: CATSDPGTAQETQYF. The CDR3 DNA sequence: TGTGCCACCAGTGACCCTGGGACAGCTCAAGAGACCCAGTACTTC.

The chain joins TRBV19 to TRBJ1-2; TRBD1 might be the D (5 bases). CDR1 is LNHDA, CDR2 SQIVND, per germline (reference sequence). CDR3 length equals 13 residues. The V and J ends lost 6 bases and 10 bases respectively, with 18 bases between them. The CDR3 is CASRPSREVPYTF. The CDR3 nucleotides read TGTGCCAGTAGACCCAGCAGGGAAGTGCCCTACACCTTC.